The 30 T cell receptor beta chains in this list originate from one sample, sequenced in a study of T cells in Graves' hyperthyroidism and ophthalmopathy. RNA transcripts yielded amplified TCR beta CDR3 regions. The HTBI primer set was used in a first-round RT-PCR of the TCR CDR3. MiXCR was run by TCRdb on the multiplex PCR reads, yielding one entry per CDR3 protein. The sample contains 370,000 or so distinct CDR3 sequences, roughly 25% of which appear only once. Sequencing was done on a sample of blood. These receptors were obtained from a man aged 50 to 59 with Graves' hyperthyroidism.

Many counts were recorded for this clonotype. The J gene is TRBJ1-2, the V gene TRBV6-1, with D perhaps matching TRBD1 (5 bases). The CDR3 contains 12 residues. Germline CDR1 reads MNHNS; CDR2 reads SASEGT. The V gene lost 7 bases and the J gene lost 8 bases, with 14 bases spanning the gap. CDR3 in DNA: TGTGCCAGCACCCAGGGCGGTTACGGCTACACCTTC. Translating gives CASTQGGYGYTF.

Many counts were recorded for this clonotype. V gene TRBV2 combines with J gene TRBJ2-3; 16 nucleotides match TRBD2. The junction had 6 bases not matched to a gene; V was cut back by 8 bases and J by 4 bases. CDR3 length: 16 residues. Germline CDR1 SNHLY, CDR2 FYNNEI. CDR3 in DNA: TGTGCCAGCGATCCGGGACTAGCGGGAGGGCCAGATACGCAGTATTTT. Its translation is CASDPGLAGGPDTQYF. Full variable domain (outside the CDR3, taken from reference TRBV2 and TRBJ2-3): EPEVTQTPSHQVTQMGQEVILRCVPISNHLYFYWYRQILGQKVEFLVSFYNNEISEKSEIFDDQFSVERPDGSNFTLKIRSTKLEDSAMYFCASDPGLAGGPDTQYFGPGTRLTVL.

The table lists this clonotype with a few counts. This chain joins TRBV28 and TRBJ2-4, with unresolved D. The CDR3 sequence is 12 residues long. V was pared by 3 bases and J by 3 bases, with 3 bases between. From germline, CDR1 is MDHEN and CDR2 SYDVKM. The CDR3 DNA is TGTGCCAGCAGTTTCGACAAAAACATTCAGTACTTC. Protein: CASSFDKNIQYF.

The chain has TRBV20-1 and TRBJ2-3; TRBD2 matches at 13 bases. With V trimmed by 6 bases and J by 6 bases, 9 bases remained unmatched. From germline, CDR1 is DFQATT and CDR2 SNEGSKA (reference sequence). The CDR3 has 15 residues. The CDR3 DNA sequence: TGCAGTGCAAGAACTAGCGGGAGGGCAAGGGATACGCAGTATTTT. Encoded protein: CSARTSGRARDTQYF.

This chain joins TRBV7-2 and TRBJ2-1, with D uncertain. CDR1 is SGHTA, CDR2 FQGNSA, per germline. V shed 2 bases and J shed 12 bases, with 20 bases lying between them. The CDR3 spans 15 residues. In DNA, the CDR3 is TGTGCCAGCAGCTTAAGAGTTTTTGCCGAATTTGGGCAGTTCTTC. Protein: CASSLRVFAEFGQFF.

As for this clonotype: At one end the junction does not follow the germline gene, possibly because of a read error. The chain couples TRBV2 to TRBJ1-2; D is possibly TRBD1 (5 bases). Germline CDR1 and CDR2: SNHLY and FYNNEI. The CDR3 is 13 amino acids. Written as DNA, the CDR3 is TGTGCCAGCAGTTGGAAGGGGAACTATGGCCACACCTTC. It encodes CASSWKGNYGHTF. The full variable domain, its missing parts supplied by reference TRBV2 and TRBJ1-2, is EPEVTQTPSHQVTQMGQEVILRCVPISNHLYFYWYRQILGQKVEFLVSFYNNEISEKSEIFDDQFSVERPDGSNFTLKIRSTKLEDSAMYFCASSWKGNYGHTFGSGTRLTVV.

CDR3 amino acids: CAISESENEQFF. CDR3 nucleotide sequence: TGTGCCATCAGTGAGTCGGAGAATGAGCAGTTCTTC. V and J are TRBV10-3 and TRBJ2-1; no clear D. V was trimmed by 0 bases and J by 7 bases, leaving 4 bases between them. The CDR3 runs 12 residues. CDR1 and CDR2 (germline): ENHRY, SYGVKD.

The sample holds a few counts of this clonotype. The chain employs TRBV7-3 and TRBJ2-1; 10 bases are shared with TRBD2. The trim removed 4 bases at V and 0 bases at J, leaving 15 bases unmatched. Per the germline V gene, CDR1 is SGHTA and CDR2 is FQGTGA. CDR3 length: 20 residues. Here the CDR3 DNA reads TGTGCCAGCAGCTCCCCAATTACTAGCGGGGTAGTGAGCTCCTACAATGAGCAGTTCTTC. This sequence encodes CASSSPITSGVVSSYNEQFF.

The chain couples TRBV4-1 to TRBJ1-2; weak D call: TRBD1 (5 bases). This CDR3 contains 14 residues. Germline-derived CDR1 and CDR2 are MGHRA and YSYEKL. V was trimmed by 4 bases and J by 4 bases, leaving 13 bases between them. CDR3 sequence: CASSLRDAGYGYTF. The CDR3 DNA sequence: TGCGCCAGCAGCCTCAGGGATGCCGGCTATGGCTACACCTTC.

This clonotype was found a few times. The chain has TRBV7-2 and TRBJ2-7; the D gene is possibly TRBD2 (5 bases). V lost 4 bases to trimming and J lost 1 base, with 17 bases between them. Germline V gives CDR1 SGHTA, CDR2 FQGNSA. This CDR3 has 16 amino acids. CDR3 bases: TGTGCCAGCAGCTACCCCATTAGCGTCCCTTCCTACGAGCAGTACTTC. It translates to CASSYPISVPSYEQYF.

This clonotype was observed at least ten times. For the CDR3, the DNA is TGTGCTAGCCAACAGGGAGAGTCCTACGAGCAGTACTTC. This sequence encodes CASQQGESYEQYF. The rearrangement joins TRBV12-5 to TRBJ2-7; TRBD1 might be the D (6 bases). Germline V CDR1 and CDR2: LGHNT, FRNRAP. The CDR3 consists of 13 residues. Trimming shortened V by 9 bases and J by 1 base, and 13 bases separated the two germline ends.

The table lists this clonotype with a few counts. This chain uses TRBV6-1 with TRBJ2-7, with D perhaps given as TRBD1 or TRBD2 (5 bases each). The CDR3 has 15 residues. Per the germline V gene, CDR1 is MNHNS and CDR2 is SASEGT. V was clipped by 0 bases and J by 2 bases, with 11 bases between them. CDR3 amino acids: CASSEAWDGTYEQYF. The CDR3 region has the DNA TGTGCCAGCAGTGAAGCCTGGGACGGAACCTACGAGCAGTACTTC.

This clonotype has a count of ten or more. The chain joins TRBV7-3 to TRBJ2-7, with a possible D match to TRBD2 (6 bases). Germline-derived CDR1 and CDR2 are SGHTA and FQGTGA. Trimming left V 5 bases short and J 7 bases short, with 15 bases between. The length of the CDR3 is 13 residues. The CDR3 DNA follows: TGTGCCAGCAGCGAAGGGTTCGCGGGGGAGCAGTACTTC. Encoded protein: CASSEGFAGEQYF.

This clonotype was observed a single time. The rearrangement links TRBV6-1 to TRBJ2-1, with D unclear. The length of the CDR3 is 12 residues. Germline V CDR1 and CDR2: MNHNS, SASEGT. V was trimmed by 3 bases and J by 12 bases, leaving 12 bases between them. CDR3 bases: TGTGCCAGCAGTGACTATGGACCGTCGCAGTTCTTC. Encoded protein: CASSDYGPSQFF.

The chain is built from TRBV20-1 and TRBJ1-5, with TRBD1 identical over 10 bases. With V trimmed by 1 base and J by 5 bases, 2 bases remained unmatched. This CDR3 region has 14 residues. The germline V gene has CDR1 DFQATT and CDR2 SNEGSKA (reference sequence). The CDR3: CSARGQGAHQPQHF. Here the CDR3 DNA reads TGCAGTGCTAGAGGACAGGGGGCTCATCAGCCCCAGCATTTT.

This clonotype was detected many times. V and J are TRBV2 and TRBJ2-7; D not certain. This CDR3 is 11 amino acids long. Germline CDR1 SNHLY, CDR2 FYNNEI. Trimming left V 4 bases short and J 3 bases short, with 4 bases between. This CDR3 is CASSVGYEQYF. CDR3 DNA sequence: TGTGCCAGCAGTGTGGGCTACGAGCAGTACTTC.

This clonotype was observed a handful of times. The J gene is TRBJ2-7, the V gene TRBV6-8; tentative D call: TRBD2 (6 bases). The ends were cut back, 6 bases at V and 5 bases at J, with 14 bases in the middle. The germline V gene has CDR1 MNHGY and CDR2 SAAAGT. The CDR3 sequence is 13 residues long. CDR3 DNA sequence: TGTGCCAGCAGCCACTGGGAGGACCACGAGCAGTACTTC. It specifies CASSHWEDHEQYF.

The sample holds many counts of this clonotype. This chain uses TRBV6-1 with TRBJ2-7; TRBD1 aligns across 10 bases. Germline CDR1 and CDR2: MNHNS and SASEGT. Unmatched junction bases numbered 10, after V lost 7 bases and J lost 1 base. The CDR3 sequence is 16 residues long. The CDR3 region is CASTLKPGQGSYEQYF. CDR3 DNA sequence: TGTGCCAGCACCCTGAAACCGGGACAGGGGTCCTACGAGCAGTACTTC.

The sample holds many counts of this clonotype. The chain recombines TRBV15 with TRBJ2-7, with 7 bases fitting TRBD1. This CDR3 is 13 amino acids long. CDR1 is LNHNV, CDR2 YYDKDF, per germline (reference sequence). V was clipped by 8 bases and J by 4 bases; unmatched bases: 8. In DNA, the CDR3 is TGTGCCACCGCAAGGGACAGTGGATACGAGCAGTACTTC. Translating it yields CATARDSGYEQYF.

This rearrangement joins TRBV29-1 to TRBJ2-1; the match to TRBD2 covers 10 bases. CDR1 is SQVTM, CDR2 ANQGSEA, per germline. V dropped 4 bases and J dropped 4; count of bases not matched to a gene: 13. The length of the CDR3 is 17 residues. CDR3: CSVGRSGRRGVYNEQFF. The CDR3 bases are TGCAGCGTTGGCCGTAGCGGGAGGAGAGGGGTTTACAATGAGCAGTTCTTC.

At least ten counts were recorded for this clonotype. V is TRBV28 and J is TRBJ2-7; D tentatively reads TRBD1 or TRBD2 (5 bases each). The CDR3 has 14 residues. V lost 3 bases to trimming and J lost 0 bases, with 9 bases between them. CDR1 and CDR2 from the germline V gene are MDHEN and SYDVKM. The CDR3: CASSFGDGSYEQYF. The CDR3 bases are TGTGCCAGCAGTTTCGGGGACGGCTCCTACGAGCAGTACTTC.

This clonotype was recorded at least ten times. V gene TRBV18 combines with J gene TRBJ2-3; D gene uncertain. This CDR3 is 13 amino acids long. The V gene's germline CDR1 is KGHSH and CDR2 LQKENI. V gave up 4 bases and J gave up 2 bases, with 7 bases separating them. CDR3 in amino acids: CASSQDYTDTQYF. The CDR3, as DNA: TGTGCCAGCTCACAAGATTACACAGATACGCAGTATTTT. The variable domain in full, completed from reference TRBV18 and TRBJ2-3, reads NAGVMQNPRHLVRRRGQEARLRCSPMKGHSHVYWYRQLPEEGLKFMVYLQKENIIDESGMPKERFSAEFPKEGPSILRIQQVVRGDSAAYFCASSQDYTDTQYFGPGTRLTVL.

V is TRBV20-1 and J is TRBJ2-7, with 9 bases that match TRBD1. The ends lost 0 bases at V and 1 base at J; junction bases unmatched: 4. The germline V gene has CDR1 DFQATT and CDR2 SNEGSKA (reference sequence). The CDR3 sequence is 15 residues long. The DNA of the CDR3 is TGCAGTGCTAGAGATCACAGGGGGCATTCCTACGAGCAGTACTTC. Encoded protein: CSARDHRGHSYEQYF.

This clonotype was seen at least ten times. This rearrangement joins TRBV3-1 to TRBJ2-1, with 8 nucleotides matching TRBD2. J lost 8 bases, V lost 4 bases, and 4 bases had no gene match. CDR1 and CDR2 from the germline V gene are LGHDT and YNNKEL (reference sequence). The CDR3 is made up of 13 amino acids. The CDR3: CASSLSGGDEQFF. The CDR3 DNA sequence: TGTGCCAGCAGCCTCTCGGGGGGGGATGAGCAGTTCTTC.

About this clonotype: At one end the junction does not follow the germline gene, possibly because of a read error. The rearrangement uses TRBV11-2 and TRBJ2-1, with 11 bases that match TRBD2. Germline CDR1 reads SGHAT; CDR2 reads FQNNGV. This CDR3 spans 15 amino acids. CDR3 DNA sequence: TGTGCCAGCAGCCCTAGCGGGGGGAAGGTAAATGGGCAGTTCTTC. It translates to CASSPSGGKVNGQFF.

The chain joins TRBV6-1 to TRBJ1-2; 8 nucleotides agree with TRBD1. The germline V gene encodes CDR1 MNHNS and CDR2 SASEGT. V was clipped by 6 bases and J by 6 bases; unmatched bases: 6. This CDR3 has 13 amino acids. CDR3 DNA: TGTGCCAGCAGGGACAGGGAATTGGATGGCTACACCTTC. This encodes CASRDRELDGYTF.

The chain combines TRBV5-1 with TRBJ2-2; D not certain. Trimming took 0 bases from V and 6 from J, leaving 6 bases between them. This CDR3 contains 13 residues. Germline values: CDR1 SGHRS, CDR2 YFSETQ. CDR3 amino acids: CASSLEHAGELFF. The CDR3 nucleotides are TGCGCCAGCAGCTTGGAACACGCCGGGGAGCTGTTTTTT.

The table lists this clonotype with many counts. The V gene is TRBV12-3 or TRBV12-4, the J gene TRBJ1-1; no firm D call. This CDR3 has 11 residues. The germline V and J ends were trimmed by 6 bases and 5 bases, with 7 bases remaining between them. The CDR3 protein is CASSRGTEAFF. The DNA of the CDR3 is TGTGCCAGCAGCCGAGGTACTGAAGCTTTCTTT.

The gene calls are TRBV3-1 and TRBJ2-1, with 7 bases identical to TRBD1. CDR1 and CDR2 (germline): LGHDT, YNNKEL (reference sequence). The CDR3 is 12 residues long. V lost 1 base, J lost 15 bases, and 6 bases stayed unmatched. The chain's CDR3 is CASSQGEGTAFF. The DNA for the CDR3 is TGTGCCAGCAGCCAAGGAGAAGGGACAGCGTTCTTC.

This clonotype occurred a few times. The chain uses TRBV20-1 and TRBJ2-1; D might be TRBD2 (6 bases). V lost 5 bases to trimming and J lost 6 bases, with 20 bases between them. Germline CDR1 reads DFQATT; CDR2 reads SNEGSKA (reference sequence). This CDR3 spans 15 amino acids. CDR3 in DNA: TGCAGTGCTGAGTCCCGGGAGCGATCCCGCAATGAGCAGTTCTTC. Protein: CSAESRERSRNEQFF.